This record covers a single T cell receptor (beta chain). Its cognate antigen is unknown. Distinct nucleotide sequences in the sample also encode this CDR3. Positively selected for CCR7, the CD45RO-negative cells used as naive CD8 cells excluded terminally differentiated effector memory CD45RA+ cells. This sample was included in a study of shared clonotypes between healthy human individuals. Study in general: Each donor contributed plates that comprised three CD4 naive, three CD4 memory, two CD8 naive and one CD8 memory.

It was 150 to 250 ng DNA, 25,000 to 35,000 T cell genomes, that sorted-subset replicate PCRs used. Produced via immunoSEQ multiplex PCR; TCRdb's table is partial and in-frame only. The sample lists some 2.1 million clones, 80% to 95% occurring once. This CDR3 has 13 amino acids. Germline V gives CDR1 MDHEN, CDR2 SYDVKM. V was shortened by 3 bases and J by 3 bases, with 9 bases between the two germline ends. Points from the study as a whole: A handful of donors had about 5% of their naive CD4 clonotypes in common.

The sample was naive CD8+ T cells from PBMCs. This chain joins TRBV28 and TRBJ2-7; D is undetermined. The receptor comes from a man aged 18-30 years in good health. Some clones in this sample may be carry-over from other donors' samples. The CDR3 nucleotides are TGTGCCAGCAGTTTCGGCGGCATCTACGAGCAGTACTTC. This gives the protein CASSFGGIYEQYF.